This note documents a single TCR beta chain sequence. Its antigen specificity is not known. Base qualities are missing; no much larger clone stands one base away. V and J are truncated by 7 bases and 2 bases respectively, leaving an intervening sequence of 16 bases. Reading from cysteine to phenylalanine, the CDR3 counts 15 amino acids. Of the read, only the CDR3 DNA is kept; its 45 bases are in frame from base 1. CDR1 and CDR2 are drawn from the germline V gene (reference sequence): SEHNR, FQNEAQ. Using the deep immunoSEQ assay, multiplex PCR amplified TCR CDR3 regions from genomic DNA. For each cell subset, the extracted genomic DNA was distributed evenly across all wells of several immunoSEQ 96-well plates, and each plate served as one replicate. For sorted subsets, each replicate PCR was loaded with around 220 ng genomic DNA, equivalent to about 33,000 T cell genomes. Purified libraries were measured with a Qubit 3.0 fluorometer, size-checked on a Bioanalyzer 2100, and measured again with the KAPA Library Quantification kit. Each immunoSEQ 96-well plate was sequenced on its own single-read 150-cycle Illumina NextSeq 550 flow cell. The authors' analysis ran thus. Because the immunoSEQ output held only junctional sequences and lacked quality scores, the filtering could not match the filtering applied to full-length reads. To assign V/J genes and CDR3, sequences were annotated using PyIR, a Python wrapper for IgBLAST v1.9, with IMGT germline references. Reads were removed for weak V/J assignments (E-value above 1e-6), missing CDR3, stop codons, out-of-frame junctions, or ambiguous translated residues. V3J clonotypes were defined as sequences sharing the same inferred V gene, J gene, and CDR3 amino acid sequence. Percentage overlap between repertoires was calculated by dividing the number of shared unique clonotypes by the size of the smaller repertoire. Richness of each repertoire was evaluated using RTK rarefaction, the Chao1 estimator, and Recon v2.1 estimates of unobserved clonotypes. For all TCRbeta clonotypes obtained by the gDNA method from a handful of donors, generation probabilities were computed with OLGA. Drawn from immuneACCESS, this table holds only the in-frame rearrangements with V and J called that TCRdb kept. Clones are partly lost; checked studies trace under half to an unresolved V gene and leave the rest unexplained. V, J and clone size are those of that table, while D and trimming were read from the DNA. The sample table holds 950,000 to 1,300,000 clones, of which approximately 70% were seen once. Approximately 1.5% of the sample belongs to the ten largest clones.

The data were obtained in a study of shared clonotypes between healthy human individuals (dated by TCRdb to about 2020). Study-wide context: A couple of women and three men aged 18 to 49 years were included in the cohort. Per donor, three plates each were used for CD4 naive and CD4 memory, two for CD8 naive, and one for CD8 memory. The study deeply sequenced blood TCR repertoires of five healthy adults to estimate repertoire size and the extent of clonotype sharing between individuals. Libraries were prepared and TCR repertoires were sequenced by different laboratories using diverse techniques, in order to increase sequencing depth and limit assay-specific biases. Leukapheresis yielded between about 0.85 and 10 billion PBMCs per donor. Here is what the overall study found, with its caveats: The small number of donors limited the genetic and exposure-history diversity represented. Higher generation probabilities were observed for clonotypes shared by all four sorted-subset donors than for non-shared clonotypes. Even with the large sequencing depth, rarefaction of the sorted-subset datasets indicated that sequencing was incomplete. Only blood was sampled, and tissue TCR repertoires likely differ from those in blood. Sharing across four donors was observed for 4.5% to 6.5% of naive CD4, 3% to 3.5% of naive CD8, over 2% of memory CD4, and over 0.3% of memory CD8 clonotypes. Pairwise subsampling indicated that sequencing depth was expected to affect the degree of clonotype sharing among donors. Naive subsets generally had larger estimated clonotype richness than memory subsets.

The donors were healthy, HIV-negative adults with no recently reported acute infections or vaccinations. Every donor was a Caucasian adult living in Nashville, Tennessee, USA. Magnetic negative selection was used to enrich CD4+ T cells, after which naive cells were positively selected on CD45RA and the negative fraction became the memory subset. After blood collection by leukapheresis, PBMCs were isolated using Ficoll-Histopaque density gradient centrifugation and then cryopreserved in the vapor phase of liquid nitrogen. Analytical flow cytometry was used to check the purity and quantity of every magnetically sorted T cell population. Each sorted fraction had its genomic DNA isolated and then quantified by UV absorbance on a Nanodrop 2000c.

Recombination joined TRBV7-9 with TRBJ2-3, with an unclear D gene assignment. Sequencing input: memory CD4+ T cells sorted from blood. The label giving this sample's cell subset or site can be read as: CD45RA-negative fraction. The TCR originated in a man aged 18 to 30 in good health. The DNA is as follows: TGTGCCAGCACCTCATCACTGGCTGCCACAGATACGCAGTATTTT. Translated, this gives CASTSSLAATDTQYF. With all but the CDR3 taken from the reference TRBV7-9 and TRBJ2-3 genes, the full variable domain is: DTGVSQNPRHKITKRGQNVTFRCDPISEHNRLYWYRQTLGQGPEFLTYFQNEAQLEKSRLLSDRFSAERPKGSFSTLEIQRTEQGDSAMYLCASTSSLAATDTQYFGPGTRLTVL.